This record looks at one T cell receptor (beta chain) sequence and its context. Study processing details: Reference gene primer amplification yielded estimated nucleated cell counts. Produced via immunoSEQ multiplex PCR; TCRdb's table is partial and in-frame only. That table furnishes V, J and clone size, whereas the DNA furnished D and trimming. The sample holds 70,000 or so clones, about four fifths seen once. The record originates from a study of blood T cell repertoires in COVID-19. Across the study: COVID-19 samples collected from the United States, Italy and Spain covered acute and convalescent phases. Sample material is recorded as cDNA or gDNA derived from T cells, B-cell-depleted T cells, or PBMCs.

The germline V and J ends were trimmed by 0 bases and 5 bases, with 19 bases remaining between them. CDR3 length equals 17 residues. Germline V lookup: CDR1 LGHDT, CDR2 YNNKEL (reference sequence). The chain has TRBV3-1 (or the pseudogene TRBV3-2) and TRBJ1-1; D is possibly TRBD1 (5 bases). This TCR came from a human donor in a cohort sampled during active COVID-19. The sequencing input was peripheral blood. The CDR3 spells CASSQDPGGRVETEAFF. The CDR3 DNA sequence: TGTGCCAGCAGCCAAGATCCCGGGGGAAGAGTGGAAACTGAAGCTTTCTTT.